The T cell receptor beta chain under discussion was sequenced for a study of T cells in women clearing cervical HPV infection. Produced via immunoSEQ multiplex PCR; TCRdb's table is partial and in-frame only. The sample is made up of some 30,000 clones, and the top ten hold 1.5% to 2% of it. The source of this sequence is a woman aged 18-70 years with a cervical HPV16 infection that either progressed to CIN3+ or cleared (not recorded which). Sequenced sample: blood buffy coat.

CDR3 DNA (partial): TGCGCCAGCAGCCCGACAGGTACCCTCTTTGGTGGC. Translating gives CASSPTGTLFGG. The full-length CDR3 reads as CASSPTGTLFGGYTF. The genes are TRBV5-1 and TRBJ1-2, with a weak D call TRBD1 (6 bases). The read terminates 3 residues ahead of where the CDR3 ends, so the germline J gene completes it. The CDR3 extends over 15 amino acids. With 4 bases removed from V and 7 bases from J, the gap between germline ends came to 20 bases. Per the germline V gene, CDR1 is SGHRS and CDR2 is YFSETQ.